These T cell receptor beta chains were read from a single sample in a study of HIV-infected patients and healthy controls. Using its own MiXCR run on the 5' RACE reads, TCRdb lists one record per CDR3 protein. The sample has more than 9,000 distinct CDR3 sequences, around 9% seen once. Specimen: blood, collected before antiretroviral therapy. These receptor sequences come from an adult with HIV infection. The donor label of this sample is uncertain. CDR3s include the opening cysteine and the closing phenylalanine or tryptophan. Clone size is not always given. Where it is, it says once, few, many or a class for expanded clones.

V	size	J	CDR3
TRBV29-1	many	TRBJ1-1	CSGSLGTAINTEAFF
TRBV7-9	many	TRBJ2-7	CASSRLGGSRDEQYF
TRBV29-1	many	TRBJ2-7	CSVADGISYEQYF
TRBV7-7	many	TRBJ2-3	CASSFAGGPGDTQYF
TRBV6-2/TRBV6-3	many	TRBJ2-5	CASSYTQLKETQYF
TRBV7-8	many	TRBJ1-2	CASSTYLSGRSGYTF
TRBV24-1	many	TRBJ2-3	CATSDLKRREGHTDTQYF
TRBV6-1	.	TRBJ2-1	CASRGYLNEQFF
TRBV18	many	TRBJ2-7	CASSPSLNDEQYF
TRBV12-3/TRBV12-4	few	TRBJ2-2	CASSPGTSFTGELFF
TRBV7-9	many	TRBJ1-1	CASTGLGQDRDEAFF
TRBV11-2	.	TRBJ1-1	CASSSLGEMNTEAFF
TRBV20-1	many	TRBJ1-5	CSARDEAGNSNQPQHF